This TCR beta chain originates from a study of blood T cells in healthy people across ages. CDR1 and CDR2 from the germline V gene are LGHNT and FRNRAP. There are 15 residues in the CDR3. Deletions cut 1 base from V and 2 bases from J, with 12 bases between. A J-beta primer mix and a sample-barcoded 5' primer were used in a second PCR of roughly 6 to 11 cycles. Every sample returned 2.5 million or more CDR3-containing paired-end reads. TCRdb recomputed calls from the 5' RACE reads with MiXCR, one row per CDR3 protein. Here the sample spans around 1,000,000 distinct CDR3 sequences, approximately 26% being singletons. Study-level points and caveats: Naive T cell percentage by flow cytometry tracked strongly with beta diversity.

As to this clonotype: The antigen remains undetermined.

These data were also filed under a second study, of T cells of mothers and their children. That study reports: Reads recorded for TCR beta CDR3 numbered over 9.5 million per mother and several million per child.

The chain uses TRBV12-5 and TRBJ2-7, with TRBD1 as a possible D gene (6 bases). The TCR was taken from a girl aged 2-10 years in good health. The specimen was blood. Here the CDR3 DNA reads TGTGCTAGTGGTTTGGATACAGGGAGCGCCTACGAGCAGTACTTC. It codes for CASGLDTGSAYEQYF. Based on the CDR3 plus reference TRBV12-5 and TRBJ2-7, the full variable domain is DARVTQTPRHKVTEMGQEVTMRCQPILGHNTVFWYRQTMMQGLELLAYFRNRAPLDDSGMPKDRFSAEMPDATLATLKIQPSEPRDSAVYFCASGLDTGSAYEQYFGPGTRLTVT.